Shown below are 30 T cell receptor beta chains from a single sample sequenced in a study of type 1 and type 2 diabetes patients. Genomic DNA was the PCR template. Multiplex PCR with 30 forward and 13 reverse primers amplified the TCR beta CDR3. TCRdb reanalysed the multiplex PCR reads using MiXCR and keeps one entry per CDR3 protein. The profile shows under 300,000 distinct CDR3 sequences, over 45% of them singletons. Sequencing used peripheral blood mononuclear cells (PBMCs). The receptors stem from a young man with type 2 diabetes.

For this clonotype: Because the CDR3 is missing its conserved closing phenylalanine or tryptophan, this is likely a read error. The chain carries TRBV25-1 and TRBJ2-1; the D is unclear. This CDR3 region has 16 residues. Germline CDR1 reads MGHDK; CDR2 reads SYGVNS. V was shortened by 6 bases and J by 4 bases, with 19 bases between the two germline ends. CDR3 region: CASSPMAVVPYNEQFS. The CDR3 bases are TGTGCCAGCAGCCCTATGGCGGTAGTACCATACAATGAGCAGTTCTCC.

This clonotype was counted a few times. The chain has TRBV6-5 and TRBJ1-2, with D perhaps matching TRBD1 (5 bases). This CDR3 has 17 amino acids. Between the trimmed V and J ends, which lost 0 bases and 2 bases, there was a span of 16 bases. Per the germline V gene, CDR1 is MNHEY and CDR2 is SVGAGI. CDR3 loop: CASSYSGGGVGNYGYTF. The CDR3 DNA reads TGTGCCAGCAGTTACTCGGGTGGGGGAGTGGGCAACTATGGCTACACCTTC.

The V gene is TRBV5-4, the J gene TRBJ2-1; no reliable D call. This CDR3 has 19 residues. In germline, CDR1 is SGHNT, CDR2 YYREEE (reference sequence). Trimming removed 5 bases from V and 0 bases from J, with 24 bases in between. The CDR3 bases are TGTGCCAGCAGGAAACTATTGTCAATCCCCCCTAGCTCCTACAATGAGCAGTTCTTC. Its protein product is CASRKLLSIPPSSYNEQFF.

This clonotype has more than one count but fewer than ten. The genes are TRBV20-1 and TRBJ2-7; 10 nucleotides match TRBD2. The CDR3 is 13 amino acids. CDR1 is DFQATT, CDR2 SNEGSKA, per germline (reference sequence). Trimming took 6 bases from V and 2 from J; bases not matched to a gene: 4. CDR3 residues: CSARTSGTYEQYF. CDR3 nucleotides: TGCAGTGCAAGGACTAGCGGAACCTACGAGCAGTACTTC.

This clonotype appeared a few times. The chain employs TRBV7-2 and TRBJ1-1; the D gene is possibly TRBD1 (5 bases). The V gene lost 11 bases and the J gene lost 1 base, with 14 bases spanning the gap. Germline V gene sequence: CDR1 SGHTA, CDR2 FQGNSA. The CDR3 spans 13 residues. CDR3 DNA: TGTGCCTCCTCCTCGGGGGGGAACACTGAAGCTTTCTTT. It encodes CASSSGGNTEAFF.

This clonotype was seen only a few times. The CDR3 is CASSPSEFEAFF. The DNA of the CDR3 is TGTGCCAGCAGCCCTTCAGAATTTGAAGCTTTCTTT. The genes are TRBV7-6 and TRBJ1-1; unclear D gene. The germline V and J ends were trimmed by 5 bases and 7 bases, with 11 bases remaining between them. Germline CDR1 reads SGHVS; CDR2 reads FNYEAQ. The CDR3 runs to 12 residues.

The chain recombines TRBV6-5 with TRBJ1-5, with 7 bases that match TRBD1. The CDR3 covers 13 residues. Germline CDR1 is MNHEY and CDR2 is SVGAGI. The V segment lost 9 bases and the J segment 7 bases; nucleotides outside the gene matches: 9. The CDR3 reads CASFDREGQPQHF. The CDR3 DNA follows: TGTGCCAGTTTTGACAGGGAAGGCCAGCCCCAGCATTTT.

This sequence joins TRBV4-2 and TRBJ2-3; tentatively, D is TRBD2 (6 bases). The V gene's germline CDR1 is LGHNA and CDR2 YNFKEQ. This CDR3 is 14 amino acids long. V lost 1 base and J 2 bases, leaving 7 bases between the germline ends. The CDR3 loop is CASSQGRDTDTQYF. The CDR3 DNA reads as TGTGCCAGCAGCCAAGGGCGGGACACAGATACGCAGTATTTT.

The chain recombines TRBV12-3 or TRBV12-4 with TRBJ1-2, with D unclear. V lost 3 bases and J lost 3, with 5 bases in between. The CDR3 contains 12 residues. The CDR3 DNA follows: TGTGCCAGCAGTTTTCTTTACTATGGCTACACCTTC. Translated: CASSFLYYGYTF.

The V gene is TRBV7-6, the J gene TRBJ1-5; D gene uncertain. Germline CDR1 reads SGHVS; CDR2 reads FNYEAQ. V gave up 3 bases and J gave up 4 bases, with 4 bases separating them. This CDR3 contains 12 residues. CDR3 region: CASSFLNQPQHF. CDR3 in DNA: TGTGCCAGCAGCTTCCTTAATCAGCCCCAGCATTTT.

The CDR3 nucleotides read TGCGCCAGCAGCTTGCTGCAGGGGGGATACCATGAGCAGTTCTTC. Protein product: CASSLLQGGYHEQFF. The chain has TRBV5-1 and TRBJ2-1, with D maybe TRBD1 (7 bases). The CDR3 is 15 residues long. Trimming shortened V by 1 base and J by 8 bases, and 16 bases separated the two germline ends. Per the germline V gene, CDR1 is SGHRS and CDR2 is YFSETQ. Complete variable domain (other parts from reference TRBV5-1 and TRBJ2-1): KAGVTQTPRYLIKTRGQQVTLSCSPISGHRSVSWYQQTPGQGLQFLFEYFSETQRNKGNFPGRFSGRQFSNSRSEMNVSTLELGDSALYLCASSLLQGGYHEQFFGPGTRLTVL.

The chain recombines TRBV12-3 or TRBV12-4 with TRBJ2-2, with TRBD2 identical over 9 bases. This CDR3 has 18 amino acids. Germline trimming cut 6 bases from V and 2 bases from J; bases unmatched to any gene: 13. The CDR3 loop reads CASRPGLALSGNTGELFF. The CDR3 DNA reads TGTGCCAGCAGGCCGGGACTAGCACTAAGTGGCAACACCGGGGAGCTGTTTTTT.

The rearrangement uses TRBV25-1 and TRBJ2-5; D is undetermined. The germline V gene has CDR1 MGHDK and CDR2 SYGVNS. This CDR3 contains 13 residues. The V and J ends lost 4 bases and 4 bases respectively, with 10 bases between them. The CDR3, as DNA: TGTGCCAGCAGTGTCGGGTCCCTAGAGACCCAGTACTTC. Protein product: CASSVGSLETQYF.

This clonotype has more than one count but fewer than ten. The chain carries TRBV20-1 and TRBJ2-7; possible D gene TRBD1, 5 bases. Germline CDR1 DFQATT, CDR2 SNEGSKA (reference sequence). Trimming stripped 5 bases from V and 2 bases from J, with 13 bases between. CDR3 size: 13 residues. CDR3 DNA: TGCAGTGCTGGAACCCAGACAGCCTACGAGCAGTACTTC. This translates into CSAGTQTAYEQYF.

This clonotype has more than one count but fewer than ten. The V and J genes are TRBV7-2 and TRBJ1-2, with TRBD1 matching over 7 bases. The CDR3 length is 14 residues. J gave up 3 bases and V 5 bases, and 6 bases lay outside the gene matches. CDR1 and CDR2 (germline): SGHTA, FQGNSA. The CDR3 DNA reads TGTGCCAGCAGCCTGGACAGGTTTGACTATGGCTACACCTTC. Translation: CASSLDRFDYGYTF.

For this clonotype: This may be a read error, as it is one base from a much larger clone. The chain recombines TRBV10-3 with TRBJ2-7; D ambiguous. The germline V gene has CDR1 ENHRY and CDR2 SYGVKD. CDR3 length equals 13 residues. Here the CDR3 DNA reads TGTGCCATCAGCTCACCCAGCTCCTACGGGCAGTACTTC. Its translation: CAISSPSSYGQYF.

This clonotype was seen a single time. An end of the junction differs from the germline gene, which may be a read error. The gene calls are TRBV2 and TRBJ2-7; tentative D call: TRBD2 (5 bases). CDR3 length equals 11 residues. Germline V gene sequence: CDR1 SNHLY, CDR2 FYNNEI. In DNA, the CDR3 is TGTGCCTCGGGGATTGATTACGAGCAGCACTTC. This gives the protein CASGIDYEQHF.

This clonotype was observed a few times. V is TRBV27 and J is TRBJ2-6, with D unresolved. Trimming took off 6 bases at V and 4 bases at J, with 10 bases between the two ends. The CDR3 covers 14 residues. Germline CDR1 reads MNHEY; CDR2 reads SMNVEV (reference sequence). CDR3 sequence: CASSENRGANVLTF. The CDR3 nucleotides read TGTGCCAGCAGCGAGAACCGCGGGGCCAACGTCCTGACTTTC. Looking up the rest from reference TRBV27 and TRBJ2-6 gives the full variable domain: EAQVTQNPRYLITVTGKKLTVTCSQNMNHEYMSWYRQDPGLGLRQIYYSMNVEVTDKGDVPEGYKVSRKEKRNFPLILESPSPNQTSLYFCASSENRGANVLTFGAGSRLTVL.

The rearrangement uses TRBV6-5 and TRBJ1-1, with 8 nucleotides matching TRBD1. In germline, CDR1 is MNHEY, CDR2 SVGAGI. The CDR3 runs to 15 residues. Trimming removed 6 bases from V and 4 bases from J; junction bases left unmatched: 10. This CDR3 reads CASRPTGTGATEAFF. The DNA of the CDR3 is TGTGCCAGCAGGCCAACCGGGACAGGTGCCACTGAAGCTTTCTTT.

J is TRBJ2-3 and V is TRBV10-3; the D is unclear. V shed 4 bases and J shed 2 bases, with 7 bases lying between them. Germline CDR1 and CDR2: ENHRY and SYGVKD. The CDR3 totals 13 residues. The CDR3 coding sequence is TGTGCCATCAGTGCTGAAAACACAGATACGCAGTATTTT. It encodes CAISAENTDTQYF.

V gene TRBV19 combines with J gene TRBJ1-5; D perhaps matches TRBD1 (5 bases). The CDR3 is 15 residues long. The V end was cut by 5 bases, the J end by 0 bases, with 11 bases between. The V gene's germline CDR1 is LNHDA and CDR2 SQIVND (reference sequence). The CDR3 here is CASSLGHFSNQPQHF. In DNA form, the CDR3 reads TGTGCCAGTAGTTTAGGACACTTTAGCAATCAGCCCCAGCATTTT.

V usage is TRBV3-1 and J usage is TRBJ1-1; D is unclear. Germline-derived CDR1 and CDR2 are LGHDT and YNNKEL (reference sequence). The length of the CDR3 is 13 residues. Trimming stripped 5 bases from V and 5 bases from J, with 12 bases between. CDR3 nucleotide sequence: TGTGCCAGCAGCGCACCCGCAAGAACTGAAGCTTTCTTT. Its translation: CASSAPARTEAFF.

The chain couples TRBV4-1 to TRBJ2-7; D is unresolved. The CDR3 covers 13 residues. Germline CDR1 and CDR2: MGHRA and YSYEKL. The ends were cut back, 2 bases at V and 5 bases at J, with 10 bases in the middle. CDR3 protein: CASSQKTWDEQYF. DNA for the CDR3: TGCGCCAGCAGCCAAAAGACGTGGGACGAGCAGTACTTC.

This clonotype was seen a handful of times. The genes are TRBV2 and TRBJ2-2, with TRBD2 matching 10 bases. The germline CDR1 and CDR2 sequences are SNHLY and FYNNEI. V lost 6 bases to trimming and J lost 6 bases; unmatched junction nucleotides: 10. CDR3 length: 16 residues. As DNA, the CDR3 is TGTGCCAGCAGAGATCGACTAGCGGGTCTTCCCGGGGAGCTGTTTTTT. Protein sequence: CASRDRLAGLPGELFF.

This clonotype was picked up a small number of times. The chain joins TRBV12-3 or TRBV12-4 to TRBJ2-7, with a tentative D call TRBD1 (5 bases). The CDR3 covers 14 residues. Trimming cost V 3 bases and J 2 bases, with 11 bases left between them. CDR3 sequence (DNA): TGTGCCAGCAGTTTCCAGGGAATGACCTACGAGCAGTACTTC. Translated, it gives CASSFQGMTYEQYF.

This clonotype was counted many times. V usage is TRBV10-3 and J usage is TRBJ2-7; D gene unclear. The CDR3 loop spans 12 amino acids. The ends were cut back, 3 bases at V and 2 bases at J, with 5 bases in the middle. CDR1 and CDR2 from the germline V gene are ENHRY and SYGVKD. The CDR3 loop is CAISEVAYEQYF. In nucleotides, the CDR3 is TGTGCCATCAGTGAAGTCGCCTACGAGCAGTACTTC.

This clonotype was observed a few times. The chain joins TRBV24-1 to TRBJ2-3, with a weak D call TRBD2 (5 bases). There are 14 residues in the CDR3. V dropped 6 bases and J dropped 4 bases, with 13 bases sitting between them. Per germline, CDR1 KGHDR and CDR2 SFDVKD. CDR3 residues: CATSPASWADTQYF. CDR3 DNA: TGTGCCACCAGTCCGGCTAGCTGGGCAGATACGCAGTATTTT.

The V gene is TRBV30, the J gene TRBJ1-2; 7 bases map to TRBD1. J was trimmed by 0 bases and V by 2 bases; bases with no gene match: 9. The germline V gene has CDR1 GTSNPN and CDR2 SVGIG (reference sequence). The CDR3 is 16 amino acids. DNA for the CDR3: TGTGCCTGGAGTCCGGTTAGGACAGGAGCTAACTATGGCTACACCTTC. This translates into CAWSPVRTGANYGYTF.

CDR3: CASSQDTGGVWPQHF. CDR3 DNA sequence: TGCGCCAGCAGCCAGGATACAGGGGGCGTTTGGCCCCAGCATTTT. The chain combines TRBV10-1 with TRBJ1-5; 9 bases fit TRBD1. The CDR3 has 15 residues. Germline trimming cut 6 bases from V and 9 bases from J; bases unmatched to any gene: 12. CDR1 and CDR2 from the germline V gene are WNHNN and SYGVQD (reference sequence).

This clonotype showed up just a few times. This rearrangement joins TRBV2 to TRBJ2-7; D perhaps matches TRBD2 (6 bases). Trimming shortened V by 5 bases and J by 2 bases, and 10 bases separated the two germline ends. The CDR3 has 13 amino acids. Per germline, CDR1 SNHLY and CDR2 FYNNEI. CDR3 bases: TGTGCCAGCAGTTACCGGGGGACCTACGAGCAGTACTTC. This sequence encodes CASSYRGTYEQYF. Full variable domain (remainder filled in from reference TRBV2 and TRBJ2-7): EPEVTQTPSHQVTQMGQEVILRCVPISNHLYFYWYRQILGQKVEFLVSFYNNEISEKSEIFDDQFSVERPDGSNFTLKIRSTKLEDSAMYFCASSYRGTYEQYFGPGTRLTVT.